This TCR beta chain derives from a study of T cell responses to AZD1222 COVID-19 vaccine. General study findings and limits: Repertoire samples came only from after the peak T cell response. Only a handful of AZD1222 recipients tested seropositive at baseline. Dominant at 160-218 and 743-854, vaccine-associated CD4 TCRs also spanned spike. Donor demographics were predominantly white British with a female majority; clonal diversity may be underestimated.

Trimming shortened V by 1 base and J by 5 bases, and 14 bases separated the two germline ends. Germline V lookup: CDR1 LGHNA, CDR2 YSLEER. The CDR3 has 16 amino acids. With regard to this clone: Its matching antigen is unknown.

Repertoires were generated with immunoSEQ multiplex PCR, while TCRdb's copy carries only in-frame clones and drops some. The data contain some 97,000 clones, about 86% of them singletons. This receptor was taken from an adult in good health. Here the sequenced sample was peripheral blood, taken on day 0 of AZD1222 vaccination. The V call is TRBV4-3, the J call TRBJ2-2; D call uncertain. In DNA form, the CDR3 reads TGCGCCAGCAGCCAAGTTTTGTTCCTCAGGACCGGGGAGCTGTTTTTT. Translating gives CASSQVLFLRTGELFF.